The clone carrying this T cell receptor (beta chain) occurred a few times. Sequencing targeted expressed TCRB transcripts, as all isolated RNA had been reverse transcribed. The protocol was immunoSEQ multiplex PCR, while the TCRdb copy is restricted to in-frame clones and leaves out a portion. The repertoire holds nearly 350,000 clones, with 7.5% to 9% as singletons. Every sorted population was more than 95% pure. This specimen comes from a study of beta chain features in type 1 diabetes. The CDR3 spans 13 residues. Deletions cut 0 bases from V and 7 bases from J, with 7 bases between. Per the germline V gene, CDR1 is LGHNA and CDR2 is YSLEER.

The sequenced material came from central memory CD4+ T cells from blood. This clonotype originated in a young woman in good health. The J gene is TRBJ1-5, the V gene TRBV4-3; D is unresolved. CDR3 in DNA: TGCGCCAGCAGCCAAGATGAGTCCCAGCCCCAGCATTTT. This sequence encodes CASSQDESQPQHF.